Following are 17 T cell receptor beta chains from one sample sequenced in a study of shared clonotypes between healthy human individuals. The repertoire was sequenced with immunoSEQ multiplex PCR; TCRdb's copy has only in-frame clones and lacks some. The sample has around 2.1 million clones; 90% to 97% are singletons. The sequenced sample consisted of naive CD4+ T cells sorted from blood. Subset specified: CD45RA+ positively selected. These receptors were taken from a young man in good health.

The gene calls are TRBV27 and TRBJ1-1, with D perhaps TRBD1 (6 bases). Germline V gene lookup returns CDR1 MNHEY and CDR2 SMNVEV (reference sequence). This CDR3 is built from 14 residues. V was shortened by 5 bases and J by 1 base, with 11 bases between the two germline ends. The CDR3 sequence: CASSPDRQNTEAFF. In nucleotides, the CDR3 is TGTGCCAGCAGTCCGGACAGACAGAACACTGAAGCTTTCTTT.

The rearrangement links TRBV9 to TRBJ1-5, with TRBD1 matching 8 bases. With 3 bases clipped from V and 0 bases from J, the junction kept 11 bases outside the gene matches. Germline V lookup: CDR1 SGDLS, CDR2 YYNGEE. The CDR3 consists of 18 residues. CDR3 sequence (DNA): TGTGCCAGCAGCGCCGGACAGGGTGGGCCCTATAGCAATCAGCCCCAGCATTTT. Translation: CASSAGQGGPYSNQPQHF.

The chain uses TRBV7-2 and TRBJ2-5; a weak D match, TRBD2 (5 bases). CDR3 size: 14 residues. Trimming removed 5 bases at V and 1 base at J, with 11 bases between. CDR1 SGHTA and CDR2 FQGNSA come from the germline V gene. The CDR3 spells CASSRNRGQETQYF. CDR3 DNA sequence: TGTGCCAGCAGCCGGAACCGGGGCCAAGAGACCCAGTACTTC. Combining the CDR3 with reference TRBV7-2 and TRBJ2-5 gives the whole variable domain GAGVSQSPSNKVTEKGKDVELRCDPISGHTALYWYRQSLGQGLEFLIYFQGNSAPDKSGLPSDRFSAERTGGSVSTLTIQRTQQEDSAVYLCASSRNRGQETQYFGPGTRLLVL.

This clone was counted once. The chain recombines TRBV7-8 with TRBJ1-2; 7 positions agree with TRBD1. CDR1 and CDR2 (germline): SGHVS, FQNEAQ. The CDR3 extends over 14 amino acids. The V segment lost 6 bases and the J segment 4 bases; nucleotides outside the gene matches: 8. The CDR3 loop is CASSSSSGGYGYTF. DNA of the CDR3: TGTGCCAGCAGTTCTTCCTCAGGGGGCTATGGCTACACCTTC.

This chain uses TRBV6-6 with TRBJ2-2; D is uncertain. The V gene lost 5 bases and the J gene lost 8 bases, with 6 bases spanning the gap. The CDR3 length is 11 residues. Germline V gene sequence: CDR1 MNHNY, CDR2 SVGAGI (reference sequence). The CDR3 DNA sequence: TGTGCCAGCAGTGTGGGAGGGGAGCTGTTTTTT. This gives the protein CASSVGGELFF.

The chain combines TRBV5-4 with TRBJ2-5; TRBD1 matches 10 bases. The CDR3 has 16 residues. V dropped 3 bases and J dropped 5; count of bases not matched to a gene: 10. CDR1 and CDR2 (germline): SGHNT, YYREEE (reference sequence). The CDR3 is CASSSRDRGGQETQYF. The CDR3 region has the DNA TGTGCCAGCAGCTCACGGGACAGGGGCGGGCAGGAGACCCAGTACTTC.

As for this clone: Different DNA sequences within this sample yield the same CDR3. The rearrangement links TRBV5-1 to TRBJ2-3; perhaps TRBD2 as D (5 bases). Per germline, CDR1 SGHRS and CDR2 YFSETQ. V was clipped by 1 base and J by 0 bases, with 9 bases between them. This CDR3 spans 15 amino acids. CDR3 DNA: TGCGCCAGCAGCTTGACTAGTCCTAGCACAGATACGCAGTATTTT. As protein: CASSLTSPSTDTQYF.

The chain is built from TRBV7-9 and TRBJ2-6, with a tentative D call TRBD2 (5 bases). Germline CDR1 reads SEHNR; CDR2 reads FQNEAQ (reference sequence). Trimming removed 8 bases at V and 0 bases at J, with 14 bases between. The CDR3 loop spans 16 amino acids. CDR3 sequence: CASQQREYSGANVLTF. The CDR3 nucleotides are TGTGCCAGCCAACAGAGGGAGTACTCTGGGGCCAACGTCCTGACTTTC.

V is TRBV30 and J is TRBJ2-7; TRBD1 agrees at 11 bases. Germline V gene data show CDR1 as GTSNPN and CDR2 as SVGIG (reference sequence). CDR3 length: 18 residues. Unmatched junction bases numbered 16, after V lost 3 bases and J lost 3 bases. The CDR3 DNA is TGTGCCTGGAGATCGGCCGGACAGGGGGCGTCGGGGGGCTACGAGCAGTACTTC. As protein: CAWRSAGQGASGGYEQYF.

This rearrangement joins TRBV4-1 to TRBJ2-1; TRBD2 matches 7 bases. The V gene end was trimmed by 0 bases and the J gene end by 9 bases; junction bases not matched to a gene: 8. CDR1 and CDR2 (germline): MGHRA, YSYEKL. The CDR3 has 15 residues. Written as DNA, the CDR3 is TGCGCCAGCAGCCAAGATCCCCTAGCGGCCGGTGAGCAGTTCTTC. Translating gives CASSQDPLAAGEQFF.

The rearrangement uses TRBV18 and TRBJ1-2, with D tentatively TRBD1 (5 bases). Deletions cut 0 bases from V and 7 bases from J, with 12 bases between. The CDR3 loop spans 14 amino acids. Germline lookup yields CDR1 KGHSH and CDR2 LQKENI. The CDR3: CASSPPTGEVGYTF. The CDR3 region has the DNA TGTGCCAGCTCACCACCCACGGGGGAAGTTGGCTACACCTTC.

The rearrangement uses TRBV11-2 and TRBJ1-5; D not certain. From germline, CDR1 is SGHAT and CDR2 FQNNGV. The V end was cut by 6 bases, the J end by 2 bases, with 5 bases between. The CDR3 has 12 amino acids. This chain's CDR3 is CASSDGNQPQHF. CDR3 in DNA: TGTGCCAGCAGTGACGGCAATCAGCCCCAGCATTTT.

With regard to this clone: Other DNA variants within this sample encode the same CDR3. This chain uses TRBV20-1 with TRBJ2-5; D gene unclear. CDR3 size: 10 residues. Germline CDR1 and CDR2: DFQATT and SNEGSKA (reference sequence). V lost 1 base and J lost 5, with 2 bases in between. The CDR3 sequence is CSARVETQYF. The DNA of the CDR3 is TGCAGTGCTAGAGTTGAGACCCAGTACTTC.

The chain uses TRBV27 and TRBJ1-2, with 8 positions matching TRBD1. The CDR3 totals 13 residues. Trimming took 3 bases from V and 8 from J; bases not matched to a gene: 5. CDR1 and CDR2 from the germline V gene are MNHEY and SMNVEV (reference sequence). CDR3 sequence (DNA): TGTGCCAGCAGTTTCAGGGGGCATGGGGGCTACACCTTC. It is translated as CASSFRGHGGYTF.

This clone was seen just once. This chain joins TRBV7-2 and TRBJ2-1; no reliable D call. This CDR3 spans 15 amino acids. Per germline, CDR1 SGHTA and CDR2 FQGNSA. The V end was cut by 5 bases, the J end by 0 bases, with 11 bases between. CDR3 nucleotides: TGTGCCAGCAGCCTAAAAGGGTCCTCCTACAATGAGCAGTTCTTC. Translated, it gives CASSLKGSSYNEQFF.

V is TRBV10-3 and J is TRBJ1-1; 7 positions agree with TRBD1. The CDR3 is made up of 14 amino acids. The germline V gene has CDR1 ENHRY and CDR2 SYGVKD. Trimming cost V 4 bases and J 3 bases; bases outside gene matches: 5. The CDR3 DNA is TGTGCCATCAGTGGTGGGACAGAGGACACTGAAGCTTTCTTT. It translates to CAISGGTEDTEAFF.

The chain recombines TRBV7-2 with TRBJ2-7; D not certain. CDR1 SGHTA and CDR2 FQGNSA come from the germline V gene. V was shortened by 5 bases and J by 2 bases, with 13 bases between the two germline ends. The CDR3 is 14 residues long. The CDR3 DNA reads TGTGCCAGCAGCGTATTTCAACATCCCTACGAGCAGTACTTC. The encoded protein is CASSVFQHPYEQYF.